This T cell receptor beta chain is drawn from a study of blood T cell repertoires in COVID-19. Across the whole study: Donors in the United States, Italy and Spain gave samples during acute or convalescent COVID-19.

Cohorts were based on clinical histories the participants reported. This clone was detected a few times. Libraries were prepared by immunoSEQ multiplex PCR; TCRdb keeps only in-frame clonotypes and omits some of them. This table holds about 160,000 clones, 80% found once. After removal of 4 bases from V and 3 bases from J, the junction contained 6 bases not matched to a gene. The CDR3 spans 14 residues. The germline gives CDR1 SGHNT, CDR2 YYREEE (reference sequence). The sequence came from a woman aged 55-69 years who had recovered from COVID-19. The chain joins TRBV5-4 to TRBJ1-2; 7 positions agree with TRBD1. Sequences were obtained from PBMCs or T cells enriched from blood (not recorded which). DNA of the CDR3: TGTGCCAGCAGCGGACCGACAGGGTACTATGGCTACACCTTC. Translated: CASSGPTGYYGYTF.